This entry is about one TCR beta chain. Recruitment covered about 26 US areas and drew participants whose ages spanned about 18 to 90 years. Donors were grouped by their self-reported clinical history. Each recovered donor of Cohort 3 presented with two negative PCRs, clearance, or symptom resolution. This entry comes from a study of blood T cell repertoires in COVID-19. Study at large: Sample material is recorded as cDNA or gDNA derived from T cells, B-cell-depleted T cells, or PBMCs.

The assay was immunoSEQ multiplex PCR, and TCRdb's table has in-frame clones only and misses some. The repertoire holds more than 300,000 clones, under 90% seen once, with 3.5% to 4.5% in the top ten. The CDR3 runs to 15 residues. V was clipped by 3 bases and J by 1 base, with 13 bases between them. Germline V gives CDR1 SGHAT, CDR2 FQNNGV. Sequenced material: PBMCs or T cells enriched from blood (not recorded which). This TCR derives from a man aged 25-45 years who had recovered from COVID-19. The chain joins TRBV11-2 to TRBJ2-7; perhaps TRBD1 as D (5 bases). The CDR3 sequence: CASSFLQGWSYEQYF. The CDR3 nucleotides read TGTGCCAGCAGCTTTCTTCAGGGTTGGTCCTACGAGCAGTACTTC. Complete variable domain (other parts from reference TRBV11-2 and TRBJ2-7): EAGVAQSPRYKIIEKRQSVAFWCNPISGHATLYWYQQILGQGPKLLIQFQNNGVVDDSQLPKDRFSAERLKGVDSTLKIQPAKLEDSAVYLCASSFLQGWSYEQYFGPGTRLTVT.